This T cell receptor beta chain was profiled in a study of human T cells and chemical hapten exposure. Study-wide context: Small pooled library volume differences mainly caused per-sample TCR yield variation.

Unmatched junction bases numbered 6, after V lost 2 bases and J lost 1 base. CDR3 length equals 16 residues. The germline V gene encodes CDR1 SGHDN and CDR2 FVKESK. It was the library that attached unique molecular identifiers to individual cDNA molecules. TCRdb independently ran MiXCR on the 5' RACE reads; one entry per CDR3 protein. Of about 80,000 distinct CDR3 sequences listed, 7% to 8% are singletons. Overall study results and limits: Following DPC sensitization, TCRs present above 1 in 1000 frequency showed no change.

A remark on this clonotype: Its antigen remains unidentified.

Total RNA was isolated from whole blood that had not been fractionated. This rearrangement joins TRBV14 to TRBJ2-3, with 7 bases that match TRBD2. The receptor's source is a male donor in good health. The CDR3 coding sequence is TGTGCCAGCAGCCAAACCGGGACTACGCGCACAGATACGCAGTATTTT. Protein product: CASSQTGTTRTDTQYF.